The clone carrying this T cell receptor beta chain was detected only a few times. Antigen specificity is unknown. Per germline, CDR1 SQVTM and CDR2 ANQGSEA. V lost 3 bases and J lost 4; bases outside the gene matches: 5. This CDR3 is built from 14 residues. The data are from a study of blood T cells in healthy people across ages. Study-level results: A roughly linear fall in TCR beta diversity per million T cells was seen with increasing age. Long-lived donors had more naive CD4+ cells and higher diversity than aged donors.

Using a J-beta primer mix together with a sample-barcoded 5' primer, a second PCR was run for roughly 6 to 12 cycles. TCRdb recomputed calls from the 5' RACE reads with MiXCR, one row per CDR3 protein. The repertoire holds 600,000 to 1,000,000 distinct CDR3 sequences, with roughly 50% as singletons. The receptor was isolated from a man aged 25 to 40 in good health. V usage is TRBV29-1 and J usage is TRBJ2-1; 8 bases align to TRBD2. Sequenced sample: blood. This CDR3 is CSVEVAGRYNEQFF. The CDR3 region has the DNA TGCAGCGTTGAGGTAGCGGGACGGTACAATGAGCAGTTCTTC.